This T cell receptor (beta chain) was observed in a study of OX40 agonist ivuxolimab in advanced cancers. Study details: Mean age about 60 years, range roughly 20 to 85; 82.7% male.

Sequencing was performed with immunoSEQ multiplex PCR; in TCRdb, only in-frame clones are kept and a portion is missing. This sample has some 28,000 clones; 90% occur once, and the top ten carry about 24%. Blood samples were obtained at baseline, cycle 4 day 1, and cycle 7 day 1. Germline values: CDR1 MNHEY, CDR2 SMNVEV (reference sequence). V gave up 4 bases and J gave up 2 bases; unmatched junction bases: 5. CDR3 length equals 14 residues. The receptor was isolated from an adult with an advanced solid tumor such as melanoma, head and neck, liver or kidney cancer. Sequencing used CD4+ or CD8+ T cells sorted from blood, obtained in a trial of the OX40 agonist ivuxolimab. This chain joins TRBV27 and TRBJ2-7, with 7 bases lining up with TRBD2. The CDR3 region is CASSYSGPTYEQYF. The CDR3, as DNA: TGTGCCAGCAGTTATAGCGGGCCTACCTACGAGCAGTACTTC.